This TCR beta chain originates from a study of PD-1 blockade in classical Hodgkin lymphoma. Time point of the sample: cycle 4 day 1 (C4D1), after less than 7 weeks of nivolumab. Patients all relapsed after autologous stem cell transplantation, and there was variation in brentuximab vedotin exposure. Investigators isolated CD4+ T cells from thawed PBMCs through magnetic negative selection. Study conclusions and caveats: Lower baseline TCR diversity marked trial partial responders and progressors. Repertoires differed for reasons still undefined, possibly disease activity or prior therapy. Reports described newly diagnosed patients as having lower baseline TCR diversity than healthy donors.

A note on this clone: As yet, its antigen is unknown.

CDR1 is MGHRA, CDR2 YSYEKL, per germline. CDR3 length equals 15 residues. Trimming removed 3 bases from V and 3 bases from J; junction bases left unmatched: 6. Libraries were prepared by immunoSEQ multiplex PCR; TCRdb keeps only in-frame clonotypes and omits some of them. The table has 15,000 to 20,000 clones, approximately 82% seen once. This chain uses TRBV4-1 with TRBJ2-7, with TRBD1 matching over 9 bases. The sequence derives from a human donor with classical Hodgkin lymphoma. The input for sequencing was CD4+ T cells from blood, taken before the fourth cycle of nivolumab. The CDR3 sequence is CASSQGQGVLYEQYF. DNA for the CDR3: TGCGCCAGCAGCCAGGGACAGGGAGTACTCTACGAGCAGTACTTC.